Below are 5 T cell receptor beta chains sequenced from a single sample in a study of cytomegalovirus exposure and HLA in healthy donors. PCR primers comprised 60 Vbeta and 13 Jbeta primers. Sequencing was performed with immunoSEQ multiplex PCR; in TCRdb, only in-frame clones are kept and a portion is missing. The profile shows some 120,000 clones, 75% to 85% of them singletons. Source material: PBMCs. The receptors shown here come from a man aged 25 to 40 in good health and CMV-seropositive.

The chain employs TRBV5-1 and TRBJ1-2, with 9 bases that match TRBD1. The germline CDR1 and CDR2 sequences are SGHRS and YFSETQ. The CDR3 is made up of 15 amino acids. V gave up 4 bases and J gave up 6 bases; unmatched junction bases: 10. CDR3 in amino acids: CASSLIPGQGNGYTF. In DNA form, the CDR3 reads TGCGCCAGCAGCCTGATCCCGGGACAGGGCAATGGCTACACCTTC. Using reference TRBV5-1 and TRBJ1-2 for the parts outside the CDR3, the full variable domain is KAGVTQTPRYLIKTRGQQVTLSCSPISGHRSVSWYQQTPGQGLQFLFEYFSETQRNKGNFPGRFSGRQFSNSRSEMNVSTLELGDSALYLCASSLIPGQGNGYTFGSGTRLTVV.

The chain carries TRBV6-4 and TRBJ2-1, with 10 bases lining up with TRBD2. The CDR3 length is 15 residues. V shed 6 bases and J 7 bases; nucleotides not matched to a gene: 9. Looked up from germline, CDR1 is MRHNA and CDR2 is SNTAGT. CDR3 sequence reads: CASSPSGGPGNEQFF. Written as DNA, the CDR3 is TGTGCCAGCAGCCCTAGCGGGGGCCCGGGGAATGAGCAGTTCTTC.

Worth noting for this clone: Other DNA sequences in the sample encode the same CDR3. The chain links TRBV6-5 to TRBJ1-1; tentative D call: TRBD1 (5 bases). The CDR3 length is 13 residues. V gave up 2 bases and J gave up 1 base, with 5 bases separating them. Germline V lookup: CDR1 MNHEY, CDR2 SVGAGI. The CDR3 protein is CASSYRGNTEAFF. CDR3 DNA sequence: TGTGCCAGCAGTTACAGGGGGAACACTGAAGCTTTCTTT.

The genes are TRBV2 and TRBJ1-6; 9 positions agree with TRBD1. The CDR3 covers 18 residues. Trimming removed 7 bases from V and 1 base from J; junction bases left unmatched: 11. Germline CDR1 SNHLY, CDR2 FYNNEI. The CDR3 is CASIRDRGSRSYNSPLHF. The CDR3 DNA reads TGTGCCAGCATTCGCGACAGGGGGTCAAGGTCCTATAATTCACCCCTCCACTTT.

The V and J genes are TRBV6-6 and TRBJ1-2; tentatively, D is TRBD1 (5 bases). Looked up from germline, CDR1 is MNHNY and CDR2 is SVGAGI (reference sequence). CDR3 length: 12 residues. Trimming pared 11 bases from V and 4 bases from J, leaving 14 bases between. CDR3 in DNA: TGTGCCGTCGGGGGACCGACCTATGGCTACACCTTC. Protein sequence: CAVGGPTYGYTF.